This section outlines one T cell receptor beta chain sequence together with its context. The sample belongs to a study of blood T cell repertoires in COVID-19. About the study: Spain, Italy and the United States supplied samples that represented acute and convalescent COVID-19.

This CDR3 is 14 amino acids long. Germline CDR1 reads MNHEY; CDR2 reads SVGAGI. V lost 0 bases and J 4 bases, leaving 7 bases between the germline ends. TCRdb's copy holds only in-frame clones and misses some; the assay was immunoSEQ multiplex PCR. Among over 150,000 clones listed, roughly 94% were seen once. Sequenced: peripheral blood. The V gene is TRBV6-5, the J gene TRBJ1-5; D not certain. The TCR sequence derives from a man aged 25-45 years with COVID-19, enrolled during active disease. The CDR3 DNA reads TGTGCCAGCAGTTACTCCCGAGAGAATCAGCCCCAGCATTTT. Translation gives CASSYSRENQPQHF.